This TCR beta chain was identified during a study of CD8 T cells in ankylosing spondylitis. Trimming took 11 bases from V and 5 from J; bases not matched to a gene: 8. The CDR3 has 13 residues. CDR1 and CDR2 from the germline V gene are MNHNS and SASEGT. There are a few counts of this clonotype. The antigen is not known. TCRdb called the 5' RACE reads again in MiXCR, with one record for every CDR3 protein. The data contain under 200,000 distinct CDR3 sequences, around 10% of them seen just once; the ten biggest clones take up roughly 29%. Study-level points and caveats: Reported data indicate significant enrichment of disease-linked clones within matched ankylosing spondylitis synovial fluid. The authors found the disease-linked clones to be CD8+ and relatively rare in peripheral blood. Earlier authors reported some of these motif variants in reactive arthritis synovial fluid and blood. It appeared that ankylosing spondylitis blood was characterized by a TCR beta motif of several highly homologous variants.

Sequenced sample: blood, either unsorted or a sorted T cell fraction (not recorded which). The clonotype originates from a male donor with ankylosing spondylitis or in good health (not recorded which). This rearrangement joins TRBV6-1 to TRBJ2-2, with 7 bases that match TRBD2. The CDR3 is CAVGGSRTGELFF. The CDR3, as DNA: TGTGCCGTCGGCGGGAGTCGGACCGGGGAGCTGTTTTTT.